This record covers a single T cell receptor beta chain. No antigen is known for it. One entry per CDR3 protein, called by TCRdb with MiXCR from the 5' RACE reads. The table lists some 130,000 distinct CDR3 sequences, 15% to 20% of them singletons, with approximately 15% in the top ten. This sample was taken from a study of T-cell memory formation after mild COVID-19. On the study more broadly: Clusters of TCRs were largely donor specific. Points from the study as a whole: Certain responding clones were present in pre-infection memory, suggesting participation of cross-reactive memory. Whereas later expanders leaned CD4+, clones contracting day 15 to 85 showed a balanced CD4/CD8 makeup.

The TCR originated in an adult woman who had mild COVID-19 (a few samples of this study predate the infection). Cell type and time point are not known. Specimen: PBMCs or a T cell subset sorted from them (not recorded which).

This chain's CDR3 is CASSQQGQSYEQYF. CDR3 sequence (DNA): TGCGCCAGCAGCCAACAGGGACAGTCCTACGAGCAGTACTTC. The chain employs TRBV4-1 and TRBJ2-7, with 7 bases aligning to TRBD1. The V gene's germline CDR1 is MGHRA and CDR2 YSYEKL. The length of the CDR3 is 14 residues. Trimming at V came to 2 bases and at J to 1 base, leaving 2 bases not matched to a gene.